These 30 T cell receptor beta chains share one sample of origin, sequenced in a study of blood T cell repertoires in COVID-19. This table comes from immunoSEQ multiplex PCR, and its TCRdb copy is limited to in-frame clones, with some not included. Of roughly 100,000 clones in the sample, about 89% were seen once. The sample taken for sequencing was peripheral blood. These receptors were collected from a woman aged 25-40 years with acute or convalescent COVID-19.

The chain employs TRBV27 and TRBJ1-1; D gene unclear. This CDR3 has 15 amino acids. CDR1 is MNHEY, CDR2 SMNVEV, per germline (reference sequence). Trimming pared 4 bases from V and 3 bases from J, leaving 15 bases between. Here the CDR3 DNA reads TGTGCCAGCAGTTATGGCGCGGGGATCCACACTGAAGCTTTCTTT. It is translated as CASSYGAGIHTEAFF.

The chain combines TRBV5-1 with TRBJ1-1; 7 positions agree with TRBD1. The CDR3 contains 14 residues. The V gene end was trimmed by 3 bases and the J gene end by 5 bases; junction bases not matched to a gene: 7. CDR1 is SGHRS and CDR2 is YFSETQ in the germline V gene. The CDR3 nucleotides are TGCGCCAGCAGCTGGACAGGTCTTGAAACTGAAGCTTTCTTT. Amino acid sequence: CASSWTGLETEAFF.

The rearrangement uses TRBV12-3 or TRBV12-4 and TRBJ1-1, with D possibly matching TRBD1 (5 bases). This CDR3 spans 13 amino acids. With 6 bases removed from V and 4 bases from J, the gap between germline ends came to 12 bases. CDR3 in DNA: TGTGCCAGCAGGTCTAGGGGTCCCACTGAAGCTTTCTTT. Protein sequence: CASRSRGPTEAFF.

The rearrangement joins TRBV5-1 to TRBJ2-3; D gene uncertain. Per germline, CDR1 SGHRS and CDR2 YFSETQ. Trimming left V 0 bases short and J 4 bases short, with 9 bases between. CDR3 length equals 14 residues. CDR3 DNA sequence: TGCGCCAGCAGCTTGGACAGAACCTCAGATACGCAGTATTTT. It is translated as CASSLDRTSDTQYF.

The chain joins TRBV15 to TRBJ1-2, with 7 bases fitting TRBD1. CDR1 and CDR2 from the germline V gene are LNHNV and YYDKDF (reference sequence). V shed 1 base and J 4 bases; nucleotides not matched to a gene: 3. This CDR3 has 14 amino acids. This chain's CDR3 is CATSRGTGAYGYTF. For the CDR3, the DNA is TGTGCCACCAGCAGAGGGACAGGAGCCTATGGCTACACCTTC.

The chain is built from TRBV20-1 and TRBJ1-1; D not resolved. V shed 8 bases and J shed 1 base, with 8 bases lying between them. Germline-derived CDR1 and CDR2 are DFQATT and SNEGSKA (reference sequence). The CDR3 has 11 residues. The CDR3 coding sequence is TGCAGTACCCAGCGGAACACTGAAGCTTTCTTT. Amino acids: CSTQRNTEAFF.

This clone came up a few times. Here the CDR3 DNA reads TGTGCCAGCTCACGAGAAAGTTCCAGATCTAGTGAGCAGTTCTTC. This codes for CASSRESSRSSEQFF. The chain joins TRBV18 to TRBJ2-1; no clear D gene. V gave up 4 bases and J gave up 9 bases, with 19 bases separating them. The CDR3 is 15 amino acids. Germline lookup yields CDR1 KGHSH and CDR2 LQKENI. Variable domain in full (rest from reference TRBV18 and TRBJ2-1): NAGVMQNPRHLVRRRGQEARLRCSPMKGHSHVYWYRQLPEEGLKFMVYLQKENIIDESGMPKERFSAEFPKEGPSILRIQQVVRGDSAAYFCASSRESSRSSEQFFGPGTRLTVL.

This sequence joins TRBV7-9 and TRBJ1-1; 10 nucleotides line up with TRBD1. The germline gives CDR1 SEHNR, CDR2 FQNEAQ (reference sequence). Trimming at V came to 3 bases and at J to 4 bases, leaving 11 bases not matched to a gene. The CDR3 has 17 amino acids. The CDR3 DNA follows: TGTGCCAGCAGCTTGTTGGGACAGGGGCGGTTGAGCACTGAAGCTTTCTTT. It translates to CASSLLGQGRLSTEAFF.

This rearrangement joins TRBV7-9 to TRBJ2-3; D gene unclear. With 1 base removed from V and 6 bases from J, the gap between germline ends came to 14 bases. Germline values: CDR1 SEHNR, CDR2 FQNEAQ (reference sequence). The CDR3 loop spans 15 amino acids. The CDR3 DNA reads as TGTGCCAGCAGCTTAGAAGTTTTTCTTGCGGATACGCAGTATTTT. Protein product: CASSLEVFLADTQYF.

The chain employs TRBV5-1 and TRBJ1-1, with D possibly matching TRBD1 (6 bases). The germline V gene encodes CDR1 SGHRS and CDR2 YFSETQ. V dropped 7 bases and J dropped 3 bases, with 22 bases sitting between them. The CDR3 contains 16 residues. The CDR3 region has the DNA TGCGCCAGCCGAAGGTCACTAGGGGGAGGGGACACTGAAGCTTTCTTT. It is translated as CASRRSLGGGDTEAFF.

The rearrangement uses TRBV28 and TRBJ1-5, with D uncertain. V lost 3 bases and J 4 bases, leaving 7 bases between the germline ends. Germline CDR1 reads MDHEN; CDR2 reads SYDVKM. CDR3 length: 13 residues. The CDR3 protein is CASSFNGNQPQHF. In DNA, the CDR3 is TGTGCCAGCAGTTTTAACGGGAATCAGCCCCAGCATTTT.

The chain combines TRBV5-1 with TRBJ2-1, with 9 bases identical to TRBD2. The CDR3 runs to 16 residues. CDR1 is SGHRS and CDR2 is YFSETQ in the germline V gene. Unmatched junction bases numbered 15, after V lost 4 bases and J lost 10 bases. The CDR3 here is CASSRGASGALEEQFF. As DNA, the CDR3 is TGCGCCAGCAGCCGCGGGGCTAGCGGGGCCCTTGAAGAGCAGTTCTTC. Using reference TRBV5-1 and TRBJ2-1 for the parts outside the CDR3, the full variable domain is KAGVTQTPRYLIKTRGQQVTLSCSPISGHRSVSWYQQTPGQGLQFLFEYFSETQRNKGNFPGRFSGRQFSNSRSEMNVSTLELGDSALYLCASSRGASGALEEQFFGPGTRLTVL.

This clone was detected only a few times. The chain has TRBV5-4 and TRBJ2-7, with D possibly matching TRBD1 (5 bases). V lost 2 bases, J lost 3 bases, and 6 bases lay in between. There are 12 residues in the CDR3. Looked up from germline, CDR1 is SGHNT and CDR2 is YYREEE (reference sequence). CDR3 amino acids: CASSFDSYEQYF. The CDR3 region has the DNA TGTGCCAGCAGCTTCGACAGCTACGAGCAGTACTTC.

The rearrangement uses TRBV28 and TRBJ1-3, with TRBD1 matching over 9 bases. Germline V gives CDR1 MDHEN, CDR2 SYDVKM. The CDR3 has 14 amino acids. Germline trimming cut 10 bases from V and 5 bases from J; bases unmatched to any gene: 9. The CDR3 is CATEQTGGRNTIYF. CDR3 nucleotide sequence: TGTGCCACCGAGCAGACAGGGGGAAGAAACACCATATATTTT. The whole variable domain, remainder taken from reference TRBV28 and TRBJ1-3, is DVKVTQSSRYLVKRTGEKVFLECVQDMDHENMFWYRQDPGLGLRLIYFSYDVKMKEKGDIPEGYSVSREKKERFSLILESASTNQTSMYLCATEQTGGRNTIYFGEGSWLTVV.

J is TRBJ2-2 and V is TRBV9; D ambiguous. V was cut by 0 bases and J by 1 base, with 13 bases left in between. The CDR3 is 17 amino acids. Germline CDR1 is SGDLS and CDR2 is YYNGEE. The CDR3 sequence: CASSVVGSLRNTGELFF. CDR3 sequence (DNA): TGTGCCAGCAGCGTAGTTGGTTCTTTGAGGAACACCGGGGAGCTGTTTTTT.

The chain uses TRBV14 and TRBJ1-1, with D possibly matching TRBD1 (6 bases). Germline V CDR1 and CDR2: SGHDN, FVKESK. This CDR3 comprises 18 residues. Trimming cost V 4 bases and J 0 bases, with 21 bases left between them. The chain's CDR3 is CASSPSPGQGRLNTEAFF. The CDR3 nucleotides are TGTGCCAGCAGCCCCTCCCCGGGGCAGGGGCGATTGAACACTGAAGCTTTCTTT.

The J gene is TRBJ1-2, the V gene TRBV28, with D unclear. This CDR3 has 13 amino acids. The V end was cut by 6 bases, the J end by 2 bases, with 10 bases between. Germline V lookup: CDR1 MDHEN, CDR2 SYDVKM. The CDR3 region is CASSPPANYGYTF. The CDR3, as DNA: TGTGCCAGCAGCCCTCCAGCGAACTATGGCTACACCTTC.

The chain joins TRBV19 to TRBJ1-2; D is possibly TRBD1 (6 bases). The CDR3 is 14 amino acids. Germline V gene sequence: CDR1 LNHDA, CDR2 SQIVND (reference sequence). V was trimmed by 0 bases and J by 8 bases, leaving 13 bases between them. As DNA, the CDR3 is TGTGCCAGTAGTATAGATTACCAGGGGAGAGGCTACACCTTC. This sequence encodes CASSIDYQGRGYTF.

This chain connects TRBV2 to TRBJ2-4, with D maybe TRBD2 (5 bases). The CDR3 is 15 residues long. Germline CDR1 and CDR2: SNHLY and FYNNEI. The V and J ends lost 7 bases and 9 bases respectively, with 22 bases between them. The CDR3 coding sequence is TGTGCCAGCACGTACGGAAGATTAGGTGCGGGCATTCAGTACTTC. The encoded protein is CASTYGRLGAGIQYF.

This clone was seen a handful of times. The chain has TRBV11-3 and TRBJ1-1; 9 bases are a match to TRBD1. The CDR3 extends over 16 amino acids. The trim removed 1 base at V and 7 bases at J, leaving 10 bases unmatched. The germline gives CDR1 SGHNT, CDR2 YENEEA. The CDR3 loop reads CASSLAYTGGVHEAFF. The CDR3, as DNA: TGTGCCAGCAGCTTAGCGTATACAGGGGGCGTCCATGAAGCTTTCTTT.

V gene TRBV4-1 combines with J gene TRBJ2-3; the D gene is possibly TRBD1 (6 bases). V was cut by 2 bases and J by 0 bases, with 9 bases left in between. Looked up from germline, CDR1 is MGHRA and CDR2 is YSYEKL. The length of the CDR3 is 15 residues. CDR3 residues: CASSQTGQSTDTQYF. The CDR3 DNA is TGCGCCAGCAGCCAAACAGGACAGAGCACAGATACGCAGTATTTT.

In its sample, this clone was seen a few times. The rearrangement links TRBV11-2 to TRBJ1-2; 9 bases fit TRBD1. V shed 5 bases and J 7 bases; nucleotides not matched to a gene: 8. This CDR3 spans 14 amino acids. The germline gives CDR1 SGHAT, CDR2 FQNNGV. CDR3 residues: CASSVPGQGFGYTF. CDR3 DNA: TGTGCCAGCAGCGTCCCGGGACAGGGTTTTGGCTACACCTTC.

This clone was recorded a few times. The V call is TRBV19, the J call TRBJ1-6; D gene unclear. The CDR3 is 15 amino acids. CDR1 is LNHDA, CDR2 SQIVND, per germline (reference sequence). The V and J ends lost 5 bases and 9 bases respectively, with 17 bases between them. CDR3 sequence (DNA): TGTGCCAGTAGTTTCTCTGGGAGGGATAGTTCACCCCTCCACTTT. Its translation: CASSFSGRDSSPLHF.

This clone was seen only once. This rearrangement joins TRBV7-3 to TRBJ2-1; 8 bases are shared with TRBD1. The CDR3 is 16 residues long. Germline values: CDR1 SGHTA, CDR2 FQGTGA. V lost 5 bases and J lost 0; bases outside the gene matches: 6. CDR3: CASSTRTGSSYNEQFF. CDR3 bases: TGTGCCAGCAGCACTCGGACAGGGAGCTCCTACAATGAGCAGTTCTTC.

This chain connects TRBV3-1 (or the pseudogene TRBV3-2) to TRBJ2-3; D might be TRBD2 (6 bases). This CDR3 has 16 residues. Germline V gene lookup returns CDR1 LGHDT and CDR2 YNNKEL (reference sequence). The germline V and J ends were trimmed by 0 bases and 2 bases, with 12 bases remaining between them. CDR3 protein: CASSQEGRGYTDTQYF. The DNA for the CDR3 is TGTGCCAGCAGCCAAGAGGGGCGGGGATACACAGATACGCAGTATTTT.

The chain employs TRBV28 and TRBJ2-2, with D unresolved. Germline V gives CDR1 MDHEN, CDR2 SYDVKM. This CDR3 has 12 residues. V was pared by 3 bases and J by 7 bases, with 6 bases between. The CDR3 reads CASSLPGGELFF. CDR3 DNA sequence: TGTGCCAGCAGTTTGCCCGGCGGGGAGCTGTTTTTT.

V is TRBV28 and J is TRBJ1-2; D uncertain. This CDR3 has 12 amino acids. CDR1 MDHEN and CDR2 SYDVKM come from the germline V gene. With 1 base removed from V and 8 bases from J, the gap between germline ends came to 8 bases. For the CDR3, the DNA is TGTGCCAGCAGTTTATCGGCCAGGGGCTACACCTTC. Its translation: CASSLSARGYTF.

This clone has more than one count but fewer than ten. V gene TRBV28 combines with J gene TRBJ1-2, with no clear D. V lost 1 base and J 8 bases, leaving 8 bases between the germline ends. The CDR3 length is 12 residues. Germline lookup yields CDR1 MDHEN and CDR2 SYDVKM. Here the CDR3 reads CASSLLAGGYTF. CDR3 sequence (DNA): TGTGCCAGCAGTTTATTGGCGGGCGGCTACACCTTC.

In DNA, the CDR3 is TGTGCCATCAGTCACAGCTCAGCCGAGCCCCAGCATTTT. Its protein product is CAISHSSAEPQHF. The V and J genes are TRBV10-3 and TRBJ1-5, with D uncertain. Germline CDR1 and CDR2: ENHRY and SYGVKD. The CDR3 has 13 amino acids. The germline V and J ends were trimmed by 5 bases and 8 bases, with 13 bases remaining between them.

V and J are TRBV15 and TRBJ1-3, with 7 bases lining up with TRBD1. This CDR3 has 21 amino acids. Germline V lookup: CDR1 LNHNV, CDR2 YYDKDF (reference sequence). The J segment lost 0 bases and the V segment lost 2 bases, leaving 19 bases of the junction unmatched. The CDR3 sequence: CATSRIRNDLGQDFSGNTIYF. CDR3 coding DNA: TGTGCCACCAGCAGAATCCGCAACGACCTAGGACAGGACTTCTCTGGAAACACCATATATTTT.